Sequencing of this T cell receptor (beta chain) was carried out in a study of blood T cell repertoires in COVID-19 (dated by TCRdb to about 2020). About the investigation overall: Collaborator samples came from the United States, Italy and Spain and covered acute and convalescent phases of COVID-19. The material from the prospective study consisted of cDNA or gDNA derived from T cells, B-cell-depleted T cells, or PBMCs. Deeply sampled blood TCRbeta repertoires from subjects exposed to, actively infected with, or recovered from COVID-19 were included in the dataset. The repertoires were released in a freely available public database meant as a resource for research on the immune response to SARS-CoV-2. The samples were drawn from the first 160 participants of the ongoing ImmuneRACE study and from over 950 subjects provided by 6 global collaborators. Sample metadata almost always included a de-identified subject ID, COVID-19 status, age in years and sex. Where available, HLA class I and class II types were obtained from metadata supplied by the sample provider rather than from assay-based typing.

Comments on this clone: Its antigen target is currently unknown. Nothing much larger sits one base from this clone, and base qualities are not available.

Paper-wide results and their limitations: The amount of clinical and demographic metadata varied by source and participant and was provided uncurated.

TCRbeta CDR3 regions were amplified from genomic DNA by means of the immunoSEQ Assay, a bias-controlled multiplex PCR. For the original study's pipeline: Within the assay, amplification of reference gene primers was used to estimate how many nucleated cells each sample contained. To quantify the absolute abundance of each unique TCRbeta CDR3 rearrangement, sequence reads were collapsed and filtered. For each sample, productive Simpson clonality was calculated by taking the square root of Simpson's diversity index across productive rearrangements. Not all clones reach the TCRdb copy of this immuneACCESS table, which keeps in-frame sequences only. Checked studies attribute under half of the gap to unresolved V genes and leave the rest unexplained. The D gene and trimming were derived from the DNA, and the V and J assignments and clone size from that table. A total of about 370,000 clones appear in this sample, 80% to 90% of them only once. 0.95% to 1.1% of the sample goes to the ten largest clones.

Trimming removed 0 bases from V and 4 bases from J, leaving 17 bases between the germline ends. The germline V gene yields MNHEY for CDR1 and SVGEGT for CDR2. The CDR3 covers 17 residues, taking in both the cysteine and the phenylalanine. CDR3 DNA only is kept here, 51 bases in frame from base 1. Enrolling through a virtual design, the prospective study's participants ranged in age from roughly 18 to 95 years and lived across 20 to 30 United States geographic areas. Cohort assignment in the prospective study relied on participant-reported clinical history from a screening survey and a study questionnaire. For ImmuneRACE Cohort 3, a participant was defined as recovered based on two consecutive negative NP/OP PCR tests, clearance by a healthcare professional, or resolution of symptoms. In the prospective study, whole blood, serum and a nasopharyngeal or oropharyngeal swab were collected from each participant by mobile phlebotomists. Additional blood draws and questionnaires over an approximately two-month period could optionally be provided by prospective study participants. Blood samples from the prospective study were shipped frozen or at room temperature prior to DNA extraction.

Source material: PBMCs or T cells enriched from blood (not recorded which). This sequence was found in a young man who had recovered from COVID-19. The V gene is TRBV6-2 or TRBV6-3 and the J gene is TRBJ2-3; 6 matching bases give a weak D call of TRBD2. The nucleotide sequence is given as TGTGCCAGCAGTTACTCGACGACCGGGGAGGTGGCAGATACGCAGTATTTT. Its protein reads: CASSYSTTGEVADTQYF.